The 22 T cell receptor beta chains in this list originate from one sample, sequenced in a study. TCRdb redid the calling of the RT-PCR reads with MiXCR, one entry per CDR3 protein. The table lists about 680,000 distinct CDR3 sequences, 13% to 15% of them singletons. Input material: memory CD4+ T cells from blood. These receptor sequences come from a female donor in good health, serving as a healthy control.

This clonotype was seen at least ten times. The CDR3 loop reads CAISEAGGSETQYF. In DNA, the CDR3 is TGTGCCATCAGTGAAGCAGGGGGAAGTGAGACCCAGTACTTC. This sequence joins TRBV10-3 and TRBJ2-5; 7 bases map to TRBD1. This CDR3 spans 14 amino acids. The V and J ends lost 3 bases and 5 bases, in that order; junction bases with no gene match: 6. Germline CDR1 and CDR2: ENHRY and SYGVKD.

This sequence joins TRBV28 and TRBJ2-7; 7 bases fit TRBD1. The CDR3 consists of 18 residues. Per the germline V gene, CDR1 is MDHEN and CDR2 is SYDVKM. V lost 6 bases and J lost 0; bases outside the gene matches: 17. Here the CDR3 reads CASSQGVADGGSSYEQYF. CDR3 DNA sequence: TGTGCCAGCAGCCAGGGGGTGGCGGATGGCGGAAGCTCCTACGAGCAGTACTTC.

The rearrangement links TRBV18 to TRBJ2-3; D may be TRBD1 (6 bases). CDR1 is KGHSH, CDR2 LQKENI, per germline. The CDR3 totals 16 residues. Trimming took off 2 bases at V and 5 bases at J, with 17 bases between the two ends. The CDR3 loop reads CASSPMGASLGDTQYF. The DNA for the CDR3 is TGTGCCAGCTCACCAATGGGGGCCAGTCTAGGAGATACGCAGTATTTT. Complete variable domain (other parts from reference TRBV18 and TRBJ2-3): NAGVMQNPRHLVRRRGQEARLRCSPMKGHSHVYWYRQLPEEGLKFMVYLQKENIIDESGMPKERFSAEFPKEGPSILRIQQVVRGDSAAYFCASSPMGASLGDTQYFGPGTRLTVL.

This clonotype was detected only a few times. The rearrangement uses TRBV7-8 and TRBJ1-3; no firm D call. Per germline, CDR1 SGHVS and CDR2 FQNEAQ. The CDR3 has 12 residues. V dropped 6 bases and J dropped 4 bases, with 7 bases sitting between them. This CDR3 reads CASRALGNTIYF. The CDR3 DNA reads as TGTGCCAGCAGGGCTCTCGGAAACACCATATATTTT.

In its sample, this clonotype was seen many times. CDR3 coding DNA: TGCAGTGCTAGAGATGGTCGACAGGACCCCTTCTATGGCTACACCTTC. Its protein product is CSARDGRQDPFYGYTF. The chain carries TRBV20-1 and TRBJ1-2; maybe TRBD1 (6 bases). The length of the CDR3 is 16 residues. V dropped 0 bases and J dropped 4 bases, with 18 bases sitting between them. Germline V gene sequence: CDR1 DFQATT, CDR2 SNEGSKA (reference sequence).

This clonotype was seen ten or more times. This chain links TRBV7-7 with TRBJ2-1, with TRBD1 as a possible D gene (5 bases). Trimming left V 4 bases short and J 13 bases short, with 20 bases between. Germline V gene data show CDR1 as SSHAT and CDR2 as FNYEAQ (reference sequence). This CDR3 region has 14 residues. The CDR3 region is CASSSLDPTGGQFF. In DNA form, the CDR3 reads TGTGCCAGCAGCTCACTCGATCCTACAGGCGGTCAGTTCTTC.

The chain combines TRBV7-3 with TRBJ1-1; 8 bases are a match to TRBD1. Trimming took 5 bases from V and 0 from J; bases not matched to a gene: 14. The CDR3 has 18 amino acids. CDR1 is SGHTA and CDR2 is FQGTGA in the germline V gene. The CDR3, as DNA: TGTGCCAGCAGCCCCGACTCGACAGGGGTGAGCATGAACACTGAAGCTTTCTTT. It codes for CASSPDSTGVSMNTEAFF.

This clonotype has a count of ten or more. The chain has TRBV5-1 and TRBJ1-5; 7 bases are shared with TRBD1. J gave up 4 bases and V 0 bases, and 7 bases lay outside the gene matches. CDR3 length: 16 amino acids. From germline, CDR1 is SGHRS and CDR2 YFSETQ. The CDR3 loop is CASSLAAGGENQPQHF. CDR3 DNA: TGCGCCAGCAGCTTGGCGGCAGGGGGGGAAAATCAGCCCCAGCATTTT.

V and J are TRBV19 and TRBJ2-1, with 9 nucleotides matching TRBD1. Germline CDR1 reads LNHDA; CDR2 reads SQIVND (reference sequence). The V segment lost 5 bases and the J segment 8 bases; nucleotides outside the gene matches: 7. This CDR3 has 14 residues. The chain's CDR3 is CASSLGQGADEQFF. The CDR3 DNA reads TGTGCCAGTAGTTTGGGACAGGGAGCCGATGAGCAGTTCTTC.

This chain uses TRBV20-1 with TRBJ2-3; possibly TRBD1 or TRBD2 for D (5 bases each). The CDR3 spans 15 residues. Trimming pared 4 bases from V and 0 bases from J, leaving 14 bases between. CDR1 is DFQATT, CDR2 SNEGSKA, per germline (reference sequence). CDR3 residues: CSATEGRTSTDTQYF. The CDR3 DNA reads as TGCAGTGCTACCGAGGGACGGACTAGCACAGATACGCAGTATTTT.

There are a few counts of this clonotype. The chain couples TRBV6-5 to TRBJ1-2; 7 bases agree with TRBD1. Per germline, CDR1 MNHEY and CDR2 SVGAGI. Unmatched junction bases numbered 17, after V lost 7 bases and J lost 3 bases. CDR3 length: 17 residues. The CDR3 nucleotides read TGTGCCAGCACCTCTCCTCGGACAGGTTGGGGAGACTATGGCTACACCTTC. It is translated as CASTSPRTGWGDYGYTF.

This clonotype was detected only a few times. The chain employs TRBV5-1 and TRBJ2-2; D gene unclear. Germline-derived CDR1 and CDR2 are SGHRS and YFSETQ. The CDR3 loop spans 15 amino acids. V was cut by 3 bases and J by 0 bases, with 9 bases left in between. DNA of the CDR3: TGCGCCAGCAGCTCGACCCAGACGAACACCGGGGAGCTGTTTTTT. It is translated as CASSSTQTNTGELFF.

This clonotype was detected only a few times. This chain links TRBV6-1 with TRBJ2-2; possibly TRBD1 or TRBD2 for D (6 bases each). This CDR3 is 16 amino acids long. The germline V and J ends were trimmed by 5 bases and 5 bases, with 18 bases remaining between them. Germline CDR1 and CDR2: MNHNS and SASEGT. The CDR3 loop is CASSHTGRILTGELFF. CDR3 nucleotides: TGTGCCAGCAGTCACACAGGGAGGATTTTGACCGGGGAGCTGTTTTTT.

The genes are TRBV27 and TRBJ2-7; 8 nucleotides line up with TRBD1. V was pared by 1 base and J by 6 bases, with 2 bases of the junction left unmatched. The CDR3 is 13 residues long. Germline V gene data show CDR1 as MNHEY and CDR2 as SMNVEV (reference sequence). The CDR3: CASSLWDRSEQYF. In DNA form, the CDR3 reads TGTGCCAGCAGTTTATGGGACAGGAGCGAGCAGTACTTC.

The chain carries TRBV4-2 and TRBJ1-5; unclear D gene. V was trimmed by 4 bases and J by 3 bases, leaving 10 bases between them. CDR3 length: 14 residues. Germline lookup yields CDR1 LGHNA and CDR2 YNFKEQ. For the CDR3, the DNA is TGTGCCAGCAGCCTCGGACGGATCAATCAGCCCCAGCATTTT. Protein product: CASSLGRINQPQHF.

As to this clonotype: A read error may explain this, as a much larger clone is one base away. The chain recombines TRBV7-2 with TRBJ2-7, with 8 bases identical to TRBD1. Germline V gene data show CDR1 as SGHTA and CDR2 as FQGNSA. There are 15 residues in the CDR3. This CDR3 is CAISLMSGGRYEQYF. DNA of the CDR3: TGTGCCATCAGCTTAATGTCAGGGGGCCGGTACGAGCAGTACTTC.

Here the CDR3 DNA reads TGTGCCAGCGCTGAGCGGGAGGTTGGGACCCAGTACTTC. Translation: CASAEREVGTQYF. This chain links TRBV27 with TRBJ2-5, with TRBD2 identical over 9 bases. The CDR3 covers 13 residues. Germline V gene data show CDR1 as MNHEY and CDR2 as SMNVEV (reference sequence). V trimming: 8 bases; J trimming: 7 bases; junction bases outside the gene matches: 8.

This clonotype was found many times. This chain uses TRBV30 with TRBJ2-7; unclear D gene. Germline values: CDR1 GTSNPN, CDR2 SVGIG (reference sequence). CDR3 length equals 13 residues. V was shortened by 0 bases and J by 6 bases, with 12 bases between the two germline ends. CDR3 nucleotides: TGTGCCTGGAGTGTACTGTCCCACCCCGAGCAGTACTTC. This encodes CAWSVLSHPEQYF.

This clonotype has just a few counts. J is TRBJ2-3 and V is TRBV7-2; D ambiguous. Trimming pared 1 base from V and 0 bases from J, leaving 8 bases between. CDR3 size: 15 residues. The germline V gene has CDR1 SGHTA and CDR2 FQGNSA. The CDR3 sequence: CASSLESPSTDTQYF. The CDR3 DNA sequence: TGTGCCAGCAGCTTAGAGAGCCCGAGCACAGATACGCAGTATTTT. Full variable domain (rest looked up from reference TRBV7-2 and TRBJ2-3): GAGVSQSPSNKVTEKGKDVELRCDPISGHTALYWYRQSLGQGLEFLIYFQGNSAPDKSGLPSDRFSAERTGGSVSTLTIQRTQQEDSAVYLCASSLESPSTDTQYFGPGTRLTVL.

In its sample, this clonotype was seen a few times. The rearrangement joins TRBV29-1 to TRBJ1-2; TRBD1 matches 7 bases. The CDR3 spans 11 residues. V lost 5 bases to trimming and J lost 7 bases; unmatched junction nucleotides: 4. Germline V gene sequence: CDR1 SQVTM, CDR2 ANQGSEA. The CDR3 DNA reads as TGCAGCGTTCAGGGGGGGAGTGGCTACACCTTC. Translated: CSVQGGSGYTF.

The chain carries TRBV5-6 and TRBJ2-1, with D tentatively TRBD1 (6 bases). The V end lost 10 bases, the J end lost 4 bases, and 15 bases lay between the germline ends. Per the germline V gene, CDR1 is SGHDT and CDR2 is YYEEEE. The CDR3 is 13 residues long. CDR3 region: CAVRGWGYNEQFF. CDR3 nucleotides: TGTGCCGTAAGGGGGTGGGGGTACAATGAGCAGTTCTTC.

The chain links TRBV4-2 to TRBJ2-3; D is perhaps TRBD2 (5 bases). The CDR3 covers 16 residues. V gave up 0 bases and J gave up 1 base, with 11 bases separating them. The germline V gene encodes CDR1 LGHNA and CDR2 YNFKEQ. This CDR3 reads CASSQDWASRTDTQYF. CDR3 nucleotides: TGTGCCAGCAGCCAAGATTGGGCTAGCCGCACAGATACGCAGTATTTT.